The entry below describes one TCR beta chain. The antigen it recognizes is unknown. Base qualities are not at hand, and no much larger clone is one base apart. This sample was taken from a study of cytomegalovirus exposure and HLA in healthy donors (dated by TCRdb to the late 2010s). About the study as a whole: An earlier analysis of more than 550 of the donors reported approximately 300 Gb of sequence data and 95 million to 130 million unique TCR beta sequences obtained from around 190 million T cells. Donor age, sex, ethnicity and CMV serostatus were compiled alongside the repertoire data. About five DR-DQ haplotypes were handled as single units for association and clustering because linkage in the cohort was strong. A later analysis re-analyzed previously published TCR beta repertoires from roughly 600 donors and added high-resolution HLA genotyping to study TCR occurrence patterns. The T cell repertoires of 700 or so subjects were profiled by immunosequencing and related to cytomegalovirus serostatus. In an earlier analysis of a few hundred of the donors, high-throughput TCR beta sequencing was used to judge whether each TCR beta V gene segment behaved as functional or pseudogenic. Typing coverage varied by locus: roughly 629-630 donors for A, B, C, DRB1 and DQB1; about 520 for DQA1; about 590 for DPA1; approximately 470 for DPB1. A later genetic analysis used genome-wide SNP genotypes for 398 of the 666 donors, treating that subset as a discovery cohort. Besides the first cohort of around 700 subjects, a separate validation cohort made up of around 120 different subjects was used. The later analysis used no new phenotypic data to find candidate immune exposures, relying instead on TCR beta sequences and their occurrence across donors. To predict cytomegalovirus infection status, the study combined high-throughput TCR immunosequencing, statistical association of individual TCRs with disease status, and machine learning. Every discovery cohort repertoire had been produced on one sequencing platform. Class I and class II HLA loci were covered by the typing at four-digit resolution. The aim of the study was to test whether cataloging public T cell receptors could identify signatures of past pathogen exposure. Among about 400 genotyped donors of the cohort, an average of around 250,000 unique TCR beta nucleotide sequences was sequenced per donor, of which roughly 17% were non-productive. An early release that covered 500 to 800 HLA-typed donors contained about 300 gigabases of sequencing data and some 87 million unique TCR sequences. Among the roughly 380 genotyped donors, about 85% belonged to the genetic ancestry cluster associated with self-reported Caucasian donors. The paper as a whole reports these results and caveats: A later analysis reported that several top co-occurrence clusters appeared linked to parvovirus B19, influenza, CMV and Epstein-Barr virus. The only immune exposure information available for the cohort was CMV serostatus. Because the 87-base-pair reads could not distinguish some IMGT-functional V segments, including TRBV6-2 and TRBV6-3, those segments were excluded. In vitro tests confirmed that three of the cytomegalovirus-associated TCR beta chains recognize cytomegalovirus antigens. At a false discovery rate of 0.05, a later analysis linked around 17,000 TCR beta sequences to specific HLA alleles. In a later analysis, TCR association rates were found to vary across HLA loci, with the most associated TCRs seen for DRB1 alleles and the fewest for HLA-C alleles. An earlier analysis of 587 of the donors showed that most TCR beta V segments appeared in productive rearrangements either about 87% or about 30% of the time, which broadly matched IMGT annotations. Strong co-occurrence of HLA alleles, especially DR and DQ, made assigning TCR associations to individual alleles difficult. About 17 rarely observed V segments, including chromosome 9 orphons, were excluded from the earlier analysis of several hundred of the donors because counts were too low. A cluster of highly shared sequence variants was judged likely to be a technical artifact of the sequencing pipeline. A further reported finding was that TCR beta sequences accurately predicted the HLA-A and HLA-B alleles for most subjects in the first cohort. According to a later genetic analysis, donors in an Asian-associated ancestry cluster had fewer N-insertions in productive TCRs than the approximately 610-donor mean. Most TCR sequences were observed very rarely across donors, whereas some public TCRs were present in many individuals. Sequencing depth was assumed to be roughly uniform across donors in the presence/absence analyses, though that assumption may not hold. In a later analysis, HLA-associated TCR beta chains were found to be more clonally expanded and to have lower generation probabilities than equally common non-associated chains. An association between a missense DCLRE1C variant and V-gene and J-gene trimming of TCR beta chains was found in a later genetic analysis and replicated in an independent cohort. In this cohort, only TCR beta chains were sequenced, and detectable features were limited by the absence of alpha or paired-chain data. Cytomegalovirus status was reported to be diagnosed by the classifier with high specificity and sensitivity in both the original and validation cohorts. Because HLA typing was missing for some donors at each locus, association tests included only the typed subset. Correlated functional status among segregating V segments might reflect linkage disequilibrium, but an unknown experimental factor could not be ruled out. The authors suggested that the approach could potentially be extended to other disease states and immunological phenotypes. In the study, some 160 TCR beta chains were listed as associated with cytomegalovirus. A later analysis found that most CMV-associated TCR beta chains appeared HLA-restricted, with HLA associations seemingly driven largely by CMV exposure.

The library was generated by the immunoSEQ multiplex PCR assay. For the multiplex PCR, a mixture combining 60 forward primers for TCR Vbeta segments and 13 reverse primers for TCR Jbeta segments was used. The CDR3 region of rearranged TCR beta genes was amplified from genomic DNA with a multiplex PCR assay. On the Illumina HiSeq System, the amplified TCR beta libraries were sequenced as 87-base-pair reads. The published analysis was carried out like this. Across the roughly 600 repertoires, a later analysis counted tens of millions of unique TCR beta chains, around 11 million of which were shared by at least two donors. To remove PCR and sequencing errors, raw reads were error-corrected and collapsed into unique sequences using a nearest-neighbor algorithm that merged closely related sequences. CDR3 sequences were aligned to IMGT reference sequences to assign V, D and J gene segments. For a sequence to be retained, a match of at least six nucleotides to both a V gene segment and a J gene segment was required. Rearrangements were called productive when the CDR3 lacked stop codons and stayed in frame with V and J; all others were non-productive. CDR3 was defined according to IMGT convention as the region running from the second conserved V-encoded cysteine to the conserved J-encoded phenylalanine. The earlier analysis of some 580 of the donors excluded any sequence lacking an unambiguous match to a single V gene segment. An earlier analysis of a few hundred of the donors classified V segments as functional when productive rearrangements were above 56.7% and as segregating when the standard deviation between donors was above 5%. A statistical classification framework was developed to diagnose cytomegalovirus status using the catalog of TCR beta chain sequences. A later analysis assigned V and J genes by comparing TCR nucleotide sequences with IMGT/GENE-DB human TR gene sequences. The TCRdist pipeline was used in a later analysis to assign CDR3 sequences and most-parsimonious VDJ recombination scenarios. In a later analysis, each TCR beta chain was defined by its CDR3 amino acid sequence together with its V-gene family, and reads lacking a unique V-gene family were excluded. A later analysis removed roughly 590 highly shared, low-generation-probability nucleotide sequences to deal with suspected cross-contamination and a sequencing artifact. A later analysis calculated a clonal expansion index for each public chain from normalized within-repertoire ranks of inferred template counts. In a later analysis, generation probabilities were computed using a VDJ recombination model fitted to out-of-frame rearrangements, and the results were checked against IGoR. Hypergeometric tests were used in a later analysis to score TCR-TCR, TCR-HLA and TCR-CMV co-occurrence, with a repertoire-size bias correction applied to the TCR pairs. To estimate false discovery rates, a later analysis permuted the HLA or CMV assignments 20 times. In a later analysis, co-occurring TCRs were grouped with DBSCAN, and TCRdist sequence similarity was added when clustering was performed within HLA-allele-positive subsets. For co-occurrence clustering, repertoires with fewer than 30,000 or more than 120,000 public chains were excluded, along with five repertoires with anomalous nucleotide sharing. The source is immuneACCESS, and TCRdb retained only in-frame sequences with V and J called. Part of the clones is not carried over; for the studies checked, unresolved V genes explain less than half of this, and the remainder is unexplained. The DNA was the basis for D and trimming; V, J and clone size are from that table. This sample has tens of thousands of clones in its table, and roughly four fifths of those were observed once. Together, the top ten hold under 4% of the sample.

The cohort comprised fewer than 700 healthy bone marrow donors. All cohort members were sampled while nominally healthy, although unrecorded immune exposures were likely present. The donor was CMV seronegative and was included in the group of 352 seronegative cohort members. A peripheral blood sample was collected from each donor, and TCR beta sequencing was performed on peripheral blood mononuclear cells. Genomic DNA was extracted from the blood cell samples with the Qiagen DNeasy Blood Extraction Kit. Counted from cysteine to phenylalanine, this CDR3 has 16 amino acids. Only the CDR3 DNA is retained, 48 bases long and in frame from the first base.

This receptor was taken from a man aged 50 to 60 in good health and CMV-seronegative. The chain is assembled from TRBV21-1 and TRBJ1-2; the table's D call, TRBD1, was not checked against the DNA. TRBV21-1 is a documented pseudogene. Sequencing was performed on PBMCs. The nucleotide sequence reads TGTGCCAGCAGCAAAGGCGCAGGGGAAATAGTTCATGGCTACACCTTC. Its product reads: CASSKGAGEIVHGYTF.